Sequencing of this T cell receptor beta chain was carried out in a study of T cells in Graves' hyperthyroidism and ophthalmopathy. Whole-study results and caveats: In the blood, most expanded thyroid clonotypes above 0.001 appeared as well.

Germline V gives CDR1 ENHRY, CDR2 SYGVKD. The CDR3 spans 11 residues. Unmatched junction bases numbered 2, after V lost 7 bases and J lost 5 bases. Exclusion of patients followed from uncontrolled infection, other autoimmune disease, pregnancy or lactation. Turning to this clonotype: Its antigen is not identified.

Amplification yielded TCR beta CDR3 regions, with RNA transcripts as the source. Using the HTBI primer set, a first-round RT-PCR was run on the TCR CDR3. MiXCR, applied by TCRdb to the multiplex PCR reads, yields one record per CDR3 protein. Among about 570,000 distinct CDR3 sequences listed, around 45% were seen once. This chain links TRBV10-3 with TRBJ2-7; 7 bases agree with TRBD2. Sequenced: peripheral blood or thyroid tissue (not recorded which). The clonotype was recovered from an adult woman with Graves' disease, either hyperthyroidism or ophthalmopathy (not recorded which). The CDR3 coding sequence is TGTGCCATCAACGGGAGGCACGAGCAGTACTTC. This gives the protein CAINGRHEQYF.